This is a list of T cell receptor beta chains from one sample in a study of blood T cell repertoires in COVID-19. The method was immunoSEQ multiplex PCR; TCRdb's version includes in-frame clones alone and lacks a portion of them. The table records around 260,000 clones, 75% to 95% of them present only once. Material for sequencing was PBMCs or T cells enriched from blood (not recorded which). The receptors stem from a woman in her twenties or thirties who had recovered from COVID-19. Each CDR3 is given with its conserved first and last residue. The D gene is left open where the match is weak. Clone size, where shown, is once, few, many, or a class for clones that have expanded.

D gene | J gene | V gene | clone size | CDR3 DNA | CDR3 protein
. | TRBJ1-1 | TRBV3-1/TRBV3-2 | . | TGTGCCAGCAGCCAAGTGGGGGCTGGGAACACTGAAGCTTTCTTT | CASSQVGAGNTEAFF
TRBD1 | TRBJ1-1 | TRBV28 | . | TGTGCCAGCAGGGGGACAGGTATTAACACTGAAGCTTTCTTT | CASRGTGINTEAFF
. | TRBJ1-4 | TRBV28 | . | TGTGCCAGCACCACCGTAGGAGGGAAACTGTTTTTT | CASTTVGGKLFF
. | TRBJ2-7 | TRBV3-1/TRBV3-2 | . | TGTGCCAGCAGCCAACAGGGTACCTTCGGAGAGCAGTACTTC | CASSQQGTFGEQYF
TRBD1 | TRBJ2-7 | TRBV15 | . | TGTGCCACCAGCAGATCCGGGACAGGGGACGAGCAGTACTTC | CATSRSGTGDEQYF
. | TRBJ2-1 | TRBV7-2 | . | TGTGCCAGCAGCTTAGAGCGATTCTCCTACAATGAGCAGTTCTTC | CASSLERFSYNEQFF
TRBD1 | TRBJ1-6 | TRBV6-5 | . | TGTGCCAGCAGAGTGCAGGGGGCCCATTCACCCCTCCACTTT | CASRVQGAHSPLHF
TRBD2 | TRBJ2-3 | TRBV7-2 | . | TGTGCCAGCACCCTGGACGGGAGGGTTTCAGGGGATACGCAGTATTTT | CASTLDGRVSGDTQYF
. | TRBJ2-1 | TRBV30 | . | TGTGCCTGGAGTCCTATTGGGTTTAGCCCCAATGAGCAGTTCTTC | CAWSPIGFSPNEQFF
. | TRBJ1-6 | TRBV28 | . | TGTGCCAGCAGTTCTGTTAGGGGCCAATATAATTCACCCCTCCACTTT | CASSSVRGQYNSPLHF
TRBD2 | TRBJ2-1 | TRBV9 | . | TGTGCCAGCAGCCCGGGACTAGCGGGTATCAATGAGCAGTTCTTC | CASSPGLAGINEQFF
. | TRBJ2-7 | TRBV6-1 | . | TGTGCCAGCAGTGAGGGGGGTTCCTACGAGCAGTACTTC | CASSEGGSYEQYF
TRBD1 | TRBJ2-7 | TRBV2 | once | TGTGCCAGCGAGGGGGCTTCCTACGAGCAGTACTTC | CASEGASYEQYF
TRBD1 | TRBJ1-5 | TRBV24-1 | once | TGTGCCACTGCGCAGGGGGCCGATCAGCCCCAGCATTTT | CATAQGADQPQHF
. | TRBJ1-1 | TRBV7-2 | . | TGTGCCAGCAGCGTCTCACAGGGACGCGCTGAAGCTTTCTTT | CASSVSQGRAEAFF
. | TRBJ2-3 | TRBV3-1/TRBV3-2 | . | TGTGCCAGCGGGCGAGGCGGGAGCACAGATACGCAGTATTTT | CASGRGGSTDTQYF
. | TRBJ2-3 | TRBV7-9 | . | TGTGCCAGCAGTGGGGGAGGTAGACAGAGCACAGATACGCAGTATTTT | CASSGGGRQSTDTQYF
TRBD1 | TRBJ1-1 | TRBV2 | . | TGTGCCAGCAGTGGACAGGGGATGAACACTGAAGCTTTCTTT | CASSGQGMNTEAFF
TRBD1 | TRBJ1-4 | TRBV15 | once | TGTGCCACCAGCAGACCCCCCTCAGGACAGGGAAATGAAAAACTGTTTTTT | CATSRPPSGQGNEKLFF
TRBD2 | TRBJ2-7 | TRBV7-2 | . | TGTGCCGGAGGCCTTAGCGGGAGGAATGGTGAGCAGTACTTC | CAGGLSGRNGEQYF
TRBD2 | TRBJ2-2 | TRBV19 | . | TGTGCCATTAGTGCCCAACCGGGACTAGCGAGCACCGGGGAGCTGTTTTTT | CAISAQPGLASTGELFF
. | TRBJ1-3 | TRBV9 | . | TGTGCCAGCAGCTCCCAGGGGGGAAACACCATATATTTT | CASSSQGGNTIYF
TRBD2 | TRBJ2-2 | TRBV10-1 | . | TGCGCCAGCAGTGAGTACTTGACTAGCGGGAGGGCCAGAGGCGGGGAGCTGTTTTTT | CASSEYLTSGRARGGELFF
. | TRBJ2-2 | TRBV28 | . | TGTGCCAGCACTCACTACGGGGAAAAAAACACCGGGGAGCTGTTTTTT | CASTHYGEKNTGELFF
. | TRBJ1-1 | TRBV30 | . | TGTGCCTGGGAAAGGGGCCCAAACACTGAAGCTTTCTTT | CAWERGPNTEAFF
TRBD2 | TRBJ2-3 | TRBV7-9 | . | TGTGCCAGCATCCCCCCGGGGGGACTAGCGGCTAGCACAGATACGCAGTATTTT | CASIPPGGLAASTDTQYF
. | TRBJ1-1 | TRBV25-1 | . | TGTGCCAGCAGTGACCCGGACGGTTCGGGAGGAGCTTTCTTT | CASSDPDGSGGAFF
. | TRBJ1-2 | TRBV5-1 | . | TGCGCCAGCAGCTTGCGACCGGGGTCAGCTAACTATGGCTACACCTTC | CASSLRPGSANYGYTF
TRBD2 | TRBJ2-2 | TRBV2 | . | TGTGCCAGCAGTGATAATAGCGGGATGCTGGGGACCGGGGAGCTGTTTTTT | CASSDNSGMLGTGELFF
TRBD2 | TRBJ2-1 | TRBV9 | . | TGTGCCAGCAGCAGGACTAGCGGGAGGGATGAGCAGTTCTTC | CASSRTSGRDEQFF
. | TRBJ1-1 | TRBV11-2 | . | TGTGCCAGCAGCAAAGACAGAAGGGCTTTCTTT | CASSKDRRAFF
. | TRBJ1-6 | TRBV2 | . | TGTGCCAGCACCAGGGATTCACCCCTCCACTTT | CASTRDSPLHF
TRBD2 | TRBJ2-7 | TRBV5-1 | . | TGCGCCAGCAGCACCCAACTAGCGGGAGGTGAGCAGTACTTC | CASSTQLAGGEQYF
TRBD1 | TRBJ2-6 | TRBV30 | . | TGTGCCTGGAAGGTTCAAGGGGGCATTTCTGGGGCCAACGTCCTGACTTTC | CAWKVQGGISGANVLTF
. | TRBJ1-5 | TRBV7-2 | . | TGTGCCAGCAGCCAGGGAGGGCCACCGAATCAGCCCCAGCATTTT | CASSQGGPPNQPQHF
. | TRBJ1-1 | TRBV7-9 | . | TGTGCCAGCAGCTTAAGGCCTCAACAGGGATTCACTGAAGCTTTCTTT | CASSLRPQQGFTEAFF
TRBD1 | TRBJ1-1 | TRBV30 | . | TGTGCCTGGAGTGTACAGGGGGTAACTGAAGCTTTCTTT | CAWSVQGVTEAFF
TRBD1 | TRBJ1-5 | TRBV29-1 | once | TGCAGCGTGACGACAGGGGGTGGGGATCAGCCCCAGCATTTT | CSVTTGGGDQPQHF
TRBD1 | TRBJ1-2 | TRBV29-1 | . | TGCAGCGGCGGGACAGGGGACCTTTTGTCTGGCTACACCTTC | CSGGTGDLLSGYTF
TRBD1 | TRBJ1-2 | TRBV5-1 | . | TGCGCCAGTTCTCTCGGGACAGGCGATGGCTACACCTTC | CASSLGTGDGYTF
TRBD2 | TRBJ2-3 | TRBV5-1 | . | TGCGCCAGCAGCTCGGGGGGGGGCACAGATACGCAGTATTTT | CASSSGGGTDTQYF